This T cell receptor beta chain stems from a study of T-cell reconstitution after alpha-beta-depleted transplantation in children. Preparation of the TCRbeta library involved a method that used unique molecular identifiers. TCRdb reprocessed the PCR reads via MiXCR and lists one record per CDR3 protein. The sample consists of 300,000 or so distinct CDR3 sequences, about 10% of them appearing once. The germline V gene has CDR1 MDHEN and CDR2 SYDVKM. V was shortened by 2 bases and J by 0 bases, with 10 bases between the two germline ends. The CDR3 runs 15 residues. The chain uses TRBV28 and TRBJ1-2; D is unclear. The sample in question was PBMCs from the stem cell graft donor, obtained from the stem cell graft. The receptor comes from a human donor who donated a stem cell graft to a child with SCID. The CDR3 loop reads CASSLIALANYGYTF. DNA for the CDR3: TGTGCCAGCAGTTTAATCGCTCTAGCTAACTATGGCTACACCTTC.